This T cell receptor (beta chain) was recorded in a study of blood T cell repertoires in COVID-19 (dated by TCRdb to 2020 to 2022). Turning to the overall study: Samples covering the acute and convalescent phases of COVID-19 were provided by collaborators in the United States, Italy and Spain. The material from the prospective study consisted of cDNA or gDNA derived from T cells, B-cell-depleted T cells, or PBMCs. Deeply sampled blood TCRbeta repertoires from subjects exposed to, actively infected with, or recovered from COVID-19 were included in the dataset. A freely available public database, intended as a resource for researchers studying the immune response to SARS-CoV-2, is where the repertoires were released. Samples were obtained from the ongoing ImmuneRACE study (first 160 participants) and from about 1,300 subjects provided by 6 global collaborators. The sample metadata nearly always contained a de-identified subject ID, COVID-19 status, age in years and sex. Where HLA class I and class II types were available, the types were taken from metadata supplied by the sample provider, not from assay-based typing.

Study-level results and caveats: The amount of clinical and demographic metadata varied by source and participant and was provided uncurated.

TCRbeta CDR3 regions were amplified from genomic DNA using the immunoSEQ Assay, a bias-controlled multiplex PCR. As for the original processing: The number of nucleated cells in each sample was estimated from the amplification of reference gene primers within the assay. Sequence reads were collapsed and filtered to measure the absolute abundance of every unique TCRbeta CDR3 rearrangement. Productive Simpson clonality was computed per sample as the square root of Simpson's diversity index over productive rearrangements. TCRdb retrieved this table from immuneACCESS and kept in-frame rearrangements only. Not all clones are present; in checked studies, unresolved V genes account for under half, and no reason is known for the remainder. That table is the source of V, J and clone size, and D and trimming were worked out from the DNA. The sample table contains 130,000 or so clones; only one count was recorded for 88% of them. The ten largest clones add up to about 2% of the sample.

The collaborating institutions used their own protocols to collect whole blood in K2EDTA tubes. Collaborator samples were shipped for TCRbeta analysis as frozen whole blood, isolated PBMCs, or DNA extracted from either sample type. Inclusive of the bounding cysteine and phenylalanine, the CDR3 is 13 residues long. The read is trimmed to its CDR3 DNA, 39 bases read in frame from base 1. V lost 5 bases and J lost 4 bases, and the count of bases not matched to a germline gene is 4. The CDR1 and CDR2 encoded by the germline V gene are SGHVS and FQNEAQ. Concerning this clone: The antigen this receptor binds is unknown. There are no base qualities to consult, and no much larger clone falls within one base.

The sequencing sample was made of peripheral blood. Recombination joined TRBV7-8 with TRBJ2-5; 7 bases in the middle match TRBD1. The receptor comes from a man between 65 and 85 years old with active COVID-19. The base sequence is TGTGCCAGCAGCCCGACAGGGAGAGAGACCCAGTACTTC. Translation gives CASSPTGRETQYF.